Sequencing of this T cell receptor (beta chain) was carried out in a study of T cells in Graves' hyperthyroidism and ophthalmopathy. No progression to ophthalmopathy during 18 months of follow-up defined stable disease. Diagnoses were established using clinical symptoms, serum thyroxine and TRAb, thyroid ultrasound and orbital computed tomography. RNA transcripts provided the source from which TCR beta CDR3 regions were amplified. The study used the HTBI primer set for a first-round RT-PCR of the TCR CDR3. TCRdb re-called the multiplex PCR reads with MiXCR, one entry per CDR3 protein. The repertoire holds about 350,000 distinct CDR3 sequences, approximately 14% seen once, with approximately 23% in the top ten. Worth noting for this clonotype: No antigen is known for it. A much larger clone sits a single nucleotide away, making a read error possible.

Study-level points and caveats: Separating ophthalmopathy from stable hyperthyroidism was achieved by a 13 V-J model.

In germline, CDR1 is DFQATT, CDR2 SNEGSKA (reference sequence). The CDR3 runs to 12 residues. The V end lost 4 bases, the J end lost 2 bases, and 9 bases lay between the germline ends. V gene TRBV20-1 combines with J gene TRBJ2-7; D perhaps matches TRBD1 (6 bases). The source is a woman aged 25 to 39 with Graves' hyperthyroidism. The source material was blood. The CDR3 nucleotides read TGCAGTGCTAAGGACAGCACCTACGAGCAGTACTTC. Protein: CSAKDSTYEQYF.